A single sample is the source of the 26 T cell receptor beta chains below, sequenced in a study of blood T cells in healthy people across ages. Combining a sample-barcoded 5' primer with a J-beta primer mix, a second PCR ran for roughly 7 to 12 cycles. TCRdb called the 5' RACE reads again in MiXCR, with one record for every CDR3 protein. The profile shows 700,000 or so distinct CDR3 sequences, over 40% of them singletons. Sample: blood. The source is an elderly man in good health.

V usage is TRBV20-1 and J usage is TRBJ2-1; TRBD2 might be the D (5 bases). This CDR3 spans 11 amino acids. Between the trimmed V and J ends, which lost 5 bases and 12 bases, there was a span of 14 bases. CDR1 is DFQATT and CDR2 is SNEGSKA in the germline V gene (reference sequence). CDR3 bases: TGCAGTGCTGGGGTCCTAGAGGGGCAGTTCTTC. Residues: CSAGVLEGQFF.

The chain joins TRBV7-2 to TRBJ2-5, with D possibly being TRBD1 (5 bases). V lost 5 bases and J lost 6, with 13 bases in between. The CDR3 has 13 residues. Germline V lookup: CDR1 SGHTA, CDR2 FQGNSA. The CDR3 DNA reads as TGTGCCAGCAGCGTAGTCAGGGTTCAGACCCAGTACTTC. It is translated as CASSVVRVQTQYF. Full variable domain (outside the CDR3, taken from reference TRBV7-2 and TRBJ2-5): GAGVSQSPSNKVTEKGKDVELRCDPISGHTALYWYRQSLGQGLEFLIYFQGNSAPDKSGLPSDRFSAERTGGSVSTLTIQRTQQEDSAVYLCASSVVRVQTQYFGPGTRLLVL.

This clonotype has just a few counts. The chain couples TRBV7-8 to TRBJ2-3; 9 bases fit TRBD2. This CDR3 region has 16 residues. Germline CDR1 and CDR2: SGHVS and FQNEAQ. The V gene end was trimmed by 3 bases and the J gene end by 5 bases; junction bases not matched to a gene: 9. The CDR3 sequence is CASSLLLAGGLDTQYF. DNA for the CDR3: TGTGCCAGCAGCTTGCTACTAGCGGGTGGTTTAGATACGCAGTATTTT.

This rearrangement joins TRBV4-3 to TRBJ2-3; 11 bases fit TRBD2. V was clipped by 0 bases and J by 4 bases; unmatched bases: 9. The CDR3 is 18 amino acids. Germline values: CDR1 LGHNA, CDR2 YSLEER. CDR3 amino acids: CASSQDRASGRRADTQYF. CDR3 DNA sequence: TGCGCCAGCAGCCAAGATCGGGCTAGCGGGAGGAGGGCAGATACGCAGTATTTT.

J is TRBJ2-1 and V is TRBV11-3, with TRBD2 matching 13 bases. This CDR3 contains 15 residues. The V segment lost 2 bases and the J segment 9 bases; nucleotides outside the gene matches: 4. The germline gives CDR1 SGHNT, CDR2 YENEEA. The CDR3 here is CASSLTRTSGSEQFF. The CDR3, as DNA: TGTGCCAGCAGCTTAACACGGACTAGCGGGAGTGAGCAGTTCTTC.

The chain links TRBV4-3 to TRBJ2-4; tentative D call: TRBD2 (5 bases). V shed 1 base and J shed 7 bases, with 11 bases lying between them. From germline, CDR1 is LGHNA and CDR2 YSLEER. This CDR3 is built from 14 residues. In DNA, the CDR3 is TGCGCCAGCAGCCAAGGCACCGGGGTGAACATTCAGTACTTC. This sequence encodes CASSQGTGVNIQYF.

The V call is TRBV4-3, the J call TRBJ2-5; D remains unclear. The ends were cut back, 5 bases at V and 5 bases at J, with 15 bases in the middle. The CDR3 has 14 residues. Germline CDR1 and CDR2: LGHNA and YSLEER. CDR3 protein: CASSYDTARETQYF. The DNA of the CDR3 is TGCGCCAGCAGCTACGACACGGCTAGGGAGACCCAGTACTTC.

The chain is built from TRBV10-3 and TRBJ1-2; possible D gene TRBD1, 5 bases. The CDR3 loop spans 18 amino acids. Between the trimmed V and J ends, which lost 6 bases and 1 base, there was a span of 24 bases. Per the germline V gene, CDR1 is ENHRY and CDR2 is SYGVKD. The CDR3 protein is CAIRNTPNRQRFNYGYTF. The CDR3 DNA is TGTGCCATCAGAAACACCCCTAATAGACAGAGGTTTAACTATGGCTACACCTTC.

CDR3 DNA sequence: TGTGCCAGCAGCCTCTACGCGGGGCAGGGTTCAGGATCTGAAGCTTTCTTT. It yields the protein CASSLYAGQGSGSEAFF. The rearrangement uses TRBV7-9 and TRBJ1-1, with D possibly matching TRBD1 (5 bases). Germline CDR1 is SEHNR and CDR2 is FQNEAQ (reference sequence). The CDR3 consists of 17 residues. With 5 bases removed from V and 6 bases from J, the gap between germline ends came to 25 bases.

The genes are TRBV20-1 and TRBJ2-2; 7 positions match TRBD2. The CDR3 is made up of 13 amino acids. V was pared by 0 bases and J by 8 bases, with 3 bases of the junction left unmatched. The germline gives CDR1 DFQATT, CDR2 SNEGSKA (reference sequence). In nucleotides, the CDR3 is TGCAGTGCTAGAGAGGGGGGACTAGGGGAGCTGTTTTTT. It is translated as CSAREGGLGELFF.

Concerning this clonotype: One junction end disagrees with the germline gene, perhaps due to a read error. The chain carries TRBV4-1 and TRBJ1-1, with D possibly matching TRBD1 (5 bases). This CDR3 region has 13 residues. Germline V gene data show CDR1 as MGHRA and CDR2 as YSYEKL. CDR3 DNA sequence: TGCGCCCGCAGCTCACAGGAGAACACTGAAGCTTTCTTT. This sequence encodes CARSSQENTEAFF.

Written as DNA, the CDR3 is TGCAGTGCTGGACCAGGACAGGGGAGTTCTGAAGCTTTCTTT. Protein product: CSAGPGQGSSEAFF. The V and J genes are TRBV20-1 and TRBJ1-1, with TRBD1 matching over 9 bases. J was trimmed by 6 bases and V by 5 bases; bases with no gene match: 10. The CDR3 contains 14 residues. Looked up from germline, CDR1 is DFQATT and CDR2 is SNEGSKA (reference sequence).

V gene TRBV15 combines with J gene TRBJ2-7; D ambiguous. Trimming cost V 0 bases and J 3 bases, with 6 bases left between them. The CDR3 has 13 residues. CDR1 is LNHNV and CDR2 is YYDKDF in the germline V gene (reference sequence). The CDR3 region is CATSRDVLYEQYF. The CDR3, as DNA: TGTGCCACCAGCAGAGATGTCCTCTACGAGCAGTACTTC.

The J gene is TRBJ1-3, the V gene TRBV6-5; D possibly corresponds to TRBD1 (5 bases). The CDR3 contains 15 residues. Germline V gene lookup returns CDR1 MNHEY and CDR2 SVGAGI. V was cut by 6 bases and J by 1 base, with 13 bases left in between. The CDR3 DNA reads TGTGCCAGCAGACTGGGGGGGGGTTCTGGAAACACCATATATTTT. Its protein product is CASRLGGGSGNTIYF.

This chain links TRBV27 with TRBJ2-1, with D perhaps TRBD2 (7 bases). Germline lookup yields CDR1 MNHEY and CDR2 SMNVEV (reference sequence). This CDR3 has 15 amino acids. Trimming took 8 bases from V and 3 from J, leaving 17 bases between them. CDR3 sequence: CASGRGGVNYNEQFF. CDR3 DNA sequence: TGTGCCAGCGGCAGGGGAGGGGTTAACTACAATGAGCAGTTCTTC.

V and J are TRBV9 and TRBJ2-7; D not certain. This CDR3 comprises 13 residues. Germline CDR1 SGDLS, CDR2 YYNGEE. Trimming took 4 bases from V and 7 from J, leaving 15 bases between them. The CDR3 sequence is CASSTQLYNEQYF. As DNA, the CDR3 is TGTGCCAGCAGCACCCAACTATACAATGAGCAGTACTTC.

The V and J genes are TRBV6-2 or TRBV6-3 and TRBJ2-1; 12 bases line up with TRBD2. The V gene's germline CDR1 is MNHEY and CDR2 SVGEGT. The CDR3 loop spans 15 amino acids. V lost 4 bases to trimming and J lost 9 bases; unmatched junction nucleotides: 7. The CDR3 region is CASSLLAGGAGEQFF. In DNA, the CDR3 is TGTGCCAGCAGTTTACTAGCGGGGGGTGCCGGTGAGCAGTTCTTC.

Of note for this clonotype: A clone one base away is much larger, so this may be a read error. The chain carries TRBV7-9 and TRBJ2-7, with a possible D match to TRBD2 (7 bases). This CDR3 comprises 15 residues. Per germline, CDR1 SEHNR and CDR2 FQNEAQ (reference sequence). V was pared by 1 base and J by 4 bases, with 14 bases between. The CDR3 DNA follows: TGTGCCAGCAGCTTAGTTACAGGGAGGGTATACGAGCAGTACTTC. It translates to CASSLVTGRVYEQYF.

The chain uses TRBV2 and TRBJ2-2; D remains unclear. The CDR3 totals 15 residues. V lost 4 bases to trimming and J lost 4 bases, with 13 bases between them. The germline CDR1 and CDR2 sequences are SNHLY and FYNNEI. The CDR3 loop is CASSVAAMSTGELFF. The CDR3, as DNA: TGTGCCAGCAGTGTAGCAGCCATGAGCACCGGGGAGCTGTTTTTT.

The CDR3 region is CASSKTANWGGGTQYF. The CDR3 bases are TGTGCCAGCAGCAAGACAGCCAACTGGGGGGGAGGGACCCAGTACTTC. The rearrangement links TRBV5-5 to TRBJ2-5; TRBD2 aligns across 7 bases. Germline assignment: CDR1 SGHKS and CDR2 YYEKEE (reference sequence). CDR3 size: 16 residues. The V segment lost 4 bases and the J segment 7 bases; nucleotides outside the gene matches: 16.

The chain has TRBV4-3 and TRBJ1-6; no reliable D call. This CDR3 has 15 residues. Germline CDR1 and CDR2: LGHNA and YSLEER. V lost 1 base and J 7 bases, leaving 11 bases between the germline ends. The CDR3 region is CASSQGLASNSPLHF. For the CDR3, the DNA is TGCGCCAGCAGCCAAGGTCTGGCATCCAATTCACCCCTCCACTTT.

This clonotype was recorded once. The chain recombines TRBV29-1 with TRBJ2-7; maybe TRBD2 (7 bases). Trimming left V 7 bases short and J 2 bases short, with 15 bases between. The CDR3 has 13 residues. From germline, CDR1 is SQVTM and CDR2 ANQGSEA. In nucleotides, the CDR3 is TGCAGCGGCGGGGGCGAAGCACCCTACGAGCAGTACTTC. Residues: CSGGGEAPYEQYF.

This clonotype turned up a few times. The rearrangement joins TRBV28 to TRBJ2-7, with D perhaps being TRBD1 or TRBD2 (5 bases each). Germline V gene data show CDR1 as MDHEN and CDR2 as SYDVKM. CDR3 length: 14 amino acids. The V and J ends lost 10 bases and 2 bases respectively, with 18 bases between them. The CDR3 nucleotides are TGTGCCACCACATTTAGAGGGGCCCCCTACGAGCAGTACTTC. Its protein is CATTFRGAPYEQYF. Variable domain in full (rest from reference TRBV28 and TRBJ2-7): DVKVTQSSRYLVKRTGEKVFLECVQDMDHENMFWYRQDPGLGLRLIYFSYDVKMKEKGDIPEGYSVSREKKERFSLILESASTNQTSMYLCATTFRGAPYEQYFGPGTRLTVT.

In DNA, the CDR3 is TGTGCCAGCAGCATACGGACGGACCAAGGTGAGCAGTTCTTC. Encoded protein: CASSIRTDQGEQFF. V gene TRBV9 combines with J gene TRBJ2-1; the D is unclear. Germline CDR1 SGDLS, CDR2 YYNGEE. V gave up 4 bases and J gave up 9 bases, with 17 bases separating them. This CDR3 comprises 14 residues.

The rearrangement uses TRBV6-1 and TRBJ1-5, with a weak D call TRBD1 (5 bases). This CDR3 is 13 amino acids long. V gave up 2 bases and J gave up 6 bases, with 8 bases separating them. CDR1 is MNHNS and CDR2 is SASEGT in the germline V gene. CDR3 in DNA: TGTGCCAGCAGTGAACAGGGTTTTCAGCCCCAGCATTTT. Translation gives CASSEQGFQPQHF.

CDR3: CASSLTGNRDNTGANVLTF. In DNA, the CDR3 is TGTGCCAGCAGCTTGACAGGGAATAGGGATAACACTGGGGCCAACGTCCTGACTTTC. V usage is TRBV7-6 and J usage is TRBJ2-6; TRBD1 aligns across 7 bases. From germline, CDR1 is SGHVS and CDR2 FNYEAQ. There are 19 residues in the CDR3. Unmatched junction bases numbered 13, after V lost 3 bases and J lost 2 bases.